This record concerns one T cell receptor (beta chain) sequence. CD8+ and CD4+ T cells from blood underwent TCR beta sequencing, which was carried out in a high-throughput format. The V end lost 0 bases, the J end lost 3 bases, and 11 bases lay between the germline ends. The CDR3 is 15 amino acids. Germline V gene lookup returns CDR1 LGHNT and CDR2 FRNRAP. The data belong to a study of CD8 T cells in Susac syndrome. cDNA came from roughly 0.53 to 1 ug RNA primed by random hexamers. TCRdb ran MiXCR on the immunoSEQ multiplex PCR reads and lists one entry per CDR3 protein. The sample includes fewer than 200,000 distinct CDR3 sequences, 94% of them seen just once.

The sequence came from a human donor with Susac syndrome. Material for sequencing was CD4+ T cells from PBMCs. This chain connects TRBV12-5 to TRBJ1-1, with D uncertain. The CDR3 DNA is TGTGCTAGTGGTTTGGTTGTGGGGTTGGACACTGAAGCTTTCTTT. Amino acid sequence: CASGLVVGLDTEAFF.